A selection of T cell receptor beta chains follows, all from one sample in a study of T-cell reconstitution after alpha-beta-depleted transplantation in children. TCRdb itself ran the PCR reads through MiXCR, one entry per CDR3 protein. Of around 250,000 distinct CDR3 sequences in the sample, roughly 9.5% were seen once. The sequencing used PBMCs from the stem cell graft donor, collected from the stem cell graft. The receptors were sampled from a human donor who donated a stem cell graft to a child with SCID. Both conserved end residues are trimmed from each CDR3.

TRBV12-3/TRBV12-4	ASTDKGGTNEQF
TRBV12-3/TRBV12-4	ASSPPRAGNTEAF
TRBV20-1	SADTGTVNYGYT
TRBV4-1	ASSPLGRADQVAYEQF
TRBV10-3	AISPSASYNEQF
TRBV12-3/TRBV12-4	ASSFLVGGTDTQY
TRBV5-1	ASSLRTSGGADTQY
TRBV5-1	ASSLAIQHNTEAF
TRBV4-2	ASSQDVGGNTGELF
TRBV4-1	ASSQGGREPTVQY
TRBV27	ASSGALNQPQH
TRBV24-1	ATSDAGGDTQY
TRBV12-3/TRBV12-4	ASSISTDSPLH
TRBV27	ASSTRTSGVSNEQF
TRBV4-1	ASSQDTGAGEKLF
TRBV4-2	ASSQAGLAGGPPTDTQY
TRBV12-5	ASGTRETQY
TRBV2	ASSEPFFPEQY
TRBV19	ATVRTGGITGELF
TRBV10-3	AISESRGASYEQY
TRBV2	ASSGRGYNTGELF
TRBV25-1	ASSEVGHPNSPLH